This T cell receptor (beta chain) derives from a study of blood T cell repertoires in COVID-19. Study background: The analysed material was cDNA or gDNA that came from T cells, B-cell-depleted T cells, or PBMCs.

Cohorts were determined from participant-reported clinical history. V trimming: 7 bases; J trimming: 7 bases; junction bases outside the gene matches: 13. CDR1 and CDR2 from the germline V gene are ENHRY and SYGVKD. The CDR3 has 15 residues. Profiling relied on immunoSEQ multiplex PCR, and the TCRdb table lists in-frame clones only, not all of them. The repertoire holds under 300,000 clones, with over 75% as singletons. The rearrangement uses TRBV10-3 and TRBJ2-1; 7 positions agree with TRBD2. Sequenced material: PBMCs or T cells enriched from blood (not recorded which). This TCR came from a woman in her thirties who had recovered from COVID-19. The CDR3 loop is CAIKTLLAGVNEQFF. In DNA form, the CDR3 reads TGTGCCATCAAGACTCTCTTGGCGGGGGTGAATGAGCAGTTCTTC.